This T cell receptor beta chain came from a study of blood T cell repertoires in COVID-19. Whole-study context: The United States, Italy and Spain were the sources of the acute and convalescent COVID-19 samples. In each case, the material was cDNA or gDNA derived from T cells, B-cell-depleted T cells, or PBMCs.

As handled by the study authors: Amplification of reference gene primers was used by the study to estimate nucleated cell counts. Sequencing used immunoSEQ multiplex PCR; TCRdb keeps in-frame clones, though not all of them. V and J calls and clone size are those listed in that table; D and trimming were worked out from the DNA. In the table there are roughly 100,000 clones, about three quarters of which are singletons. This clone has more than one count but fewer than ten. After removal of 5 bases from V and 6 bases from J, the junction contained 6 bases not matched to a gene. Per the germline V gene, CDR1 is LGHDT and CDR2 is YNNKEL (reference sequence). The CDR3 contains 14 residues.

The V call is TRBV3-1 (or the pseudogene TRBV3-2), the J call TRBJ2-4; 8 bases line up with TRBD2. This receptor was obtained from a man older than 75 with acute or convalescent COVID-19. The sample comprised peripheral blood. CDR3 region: CASSYGGGLNIQYF. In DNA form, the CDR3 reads TGTGCCAGCAGCTACGGGGGGGGCCTAAACATTCAGTACTTC.